This paragraph covers one T cell receptor beta chain sequence. The data belong to a study of OX40 agonist ivuxolimab in advanced cancers. Profiling relied on immunoSEQ multiplex PCR, and the TCRdb table lists in-frame clones only, not all of them. This table has tens of thousands of clones, approximately 90% appearing once. CDR1 and CDR2 (germline): SGHAT, FQDESV (reference sequence). The CDR3 sequence is 15 residues long. V shed 3 bases and J 7 bases; nucleotides not matched to a gene: 6. The sequenced sample was CD4+ or CD8+ T cells sorted from blood, obtained in a trial of the OX40 agonist ivuxolimab. The V call is TRBV11-1, the J call TRBJ2-2, with TRBD1 identical over 9 bases. The TCR was taken from an adult with an advanced solid tumor such as melanoma, head and neck, liver or kidney cancer. CDR3 loop: CASSFGQGSFGELFF. Here the CDR3 DNA reads TGTGCCAGCAGCTTCGGACAGGGGTCGTTCGGGGAGCTGTTTTTT.